A selection of T cell receptor beta chains follows, all from one sample in a study of immune characterization of retroperitoneal liposarcoma. Using its own MiXCR run on the PCR reads, TCRdb lists one record per CDR3 protein. The sample has approximately 4,500 distinct CDR3 sequences, about 33% seen once. Specimen: tumor tissue. The receptor source for this set is a male donor with retroperitoneal liposarcoma. Both conserved end residues are part of each CDR3. The D gene is left open where the match is weak. Rows give clone size only sometimes, using once, few, many, or a class for an expanded clone.

>TRBV27|TRBJ2-3|-|many
CASIPAPVGQMSTDTQYF
TGTGCCAGCATCCCCGCCCCGGTCGGACAGATGAGCACAGATACGCAGTATTTT
>TRBV7-8|TRBJ1-2|-|-
CASSNGRFYTF
TGTGCCAGCAGCAACGGACGGTTCTACACCTTC
>TRBV7-2|TRBJ2-7|TRBD2|once
CASSLRGDYNEQYF
TGTGCCAGCAGCTTACGCGGGGACTACAATGAGCAGTACTTC
>TRBV7-8|TRBJ2-6|TRBD1|few
CASSLWTGQAGANVLTF
TGTGCCAGCAGCTTATGGACAGGCCAGGCTGGGGCCAACGTCCTGACTTTC
>TRBV4-1|TRBJ2-5|TRBD1|-
CASSQKQGAQGETQYF
TGCGCCAGCAGCCAAAAACAGGGGGCGCAAGGGGAGACCCAGTACTTC
>TRBV7-2|TRBJ2-5|TRBD1|large
CASSPTGGKETQYF
TGTGCCAGCAGTCCTACAGGGGGCAAAGAGACCCAGTACTTC
>TRBV6-1|TRBJ1-6|-|few
CASSGTRGNSPLHF
TGTGCCAGCAGTGGGACAAGGGGAAATTCACCCCTCCACTTT
>TRBV23-1|TRBJ2-6|-|-
CASSQSGEGARGANVLTF
TGCGCCAGCAGTCAATCGGGGGAGGGGGCGCGGGGGGCCAACGTCCTGACTTTC
>TRBV6-8|TRBJ2-5|TRBD2|-
CASSYSRGTSGPSSYNEQYF
TGTGCCAGCAGTTACTCCCGAGGGACTAGCGGCCCGAGCTCCTACAATGAGCAGTACTTC
>TRBV6-1|TRBJ2-3|-|-
CASSEGSDSNAVCF
TGTGCCAGCAGTGAAGGGTCCGATTCGAACGCGGTCTGTTTT
>TRBV7-6|TRBJ2-3|-|medium-sized
CASSLRPPSFADTQYF
TGTGCCAGCAGCTTACGACCCCCTAGTTTTGCAGATACGCAGTATTTT
>TRBV7-2|TRBJ2-3|-|many
CASSLLARPGTDTQYF
TGTGCCAGCAGCTTATTAGCGCGGCCTGGCACAGATACGCAGTATTTT
>TRBV11-3|TRBJ2-7|TRBD1|-
CASSLGFGRGHEQYF
TGTGCCAGCAGCTTAGGATTCGGCAGGGGGCACGAGCAGTACTTC
>TRBV6-5|TRBJ2-3|-|once
CASRLGDTQYF
TGTGCCAGCAGACTTGGGGATACGCAGTATTTT
>TRBV18|TRBJ2-1|-|-
CASSRADSYNEQFF
TGTGCCAGCTCAAGGGCAGATTCCTACAATGAGCAGTTCTTC
>TRBV12-3/TRBV12-4|TRBJ2-7|-|-
CASSFNPGQGYEQYF
TGTGCCAGCAGTTTTAACCCAGGCCAGGGCTACGAGCAGTACTTC
>TRBV12-3/TRBV12-4|TRBJ2-1|TRBD1|-
CASSQTGSYEQFF
TGTGCCAGCAGCCAGACAGGGTCCTACGAGCAGTTCTTC
>TRBV10-2|TRBJ2-1|TRBD1|medium-sized
CASSEPGQGRETQFF
TGCGCCAGCAGTGAGCCGGGACAGGGGAGGGAGACCCAGTTCTTC
>TRBV19|TRBJ2-3|-|-
CASSIAPRQNTDTQYF
TGTGCCAGTAGTATAGCCCCTAGACAGAACACAGATACGCAGTATTTT
>TRBV12-3/TRBV12-4|TRBJ2-7|TRBD2|few
CASSLASGSLGEQYF
TGTGCCAGCAGTTTAGCTAGCGGGAGTCTCGGCGAGCAGTACTTC
>TRBV18|TRBJ2-2|-|few
CASSPKLDTGELFF
TGTGCCAGCTCACCAAAGTTGGACACCGGGGAGCTGTTTTTT
>TRBV6-6|TRBJ2-7|-|medium-sized
CASSYQQSNEQYF
TGTGCCAGCAGTTACCAGCAGTCCAATGAGCAGTACTTC
>TRBV20-1|TRBJ1-4|-|-
CSAISGREKLFF
TGCAGTGCTATTTCAGGGCGGGAAAAACTGTTTTTT
>TRBV6-1|TRBJ2-1|-|many
CASREREWLDSSYNEQFF
TGTGCCAGCAGAGAAAGGGAGTGGTTGGATAGCTCCTACAATGAGCAGTTCTTC
>TRBV6-1|TRBJ1-5|-|few
CASFELLSNQPQHF
TGTGCCAGCTTTGAGTTGCTGAGCAATCAGCCCCAGCATTTT
>TRBV6-8|TRBJ2-5|TRBD2|-
CASSYSRSGGHQETQYF
TGTGCCAGCAGTTACTCGCGGAGCGGGGGCCACCAAGAGACCCAGTACTTC
>TRBV6-1|TRBJ2-7|TRBD2|many
CASSEGIAGGPGEQYF
TGTGCCAGCAGTGAGGGGATAGCGGGAGGGCCGGGCGAGCAGTACTTC
>TRBV27|TRBJ2-1|-|-
CASKRAPGESNEQFF
TGTGCCAGCAAAAGGGCGCCCGGGGAGTCAAATGAGCAGTTCTTC
>TRBV12-3/TRBV12-4|TRBJ2-7|-|medium-sized
CASSFLNEQYF
TGTGCCAGCAGTTTTCTCAATGAGCAGTACTTC
>TRBV25-1|TRBJ2-1|TRBD2|medium-sized
CASSEHTSGGYNEQFF
TGTGCCAGCAGTGAACATACTAGCGGGGGATACAATGAGCAGTTCTTC
>TRBV18|TRBJ2-5|TRBD1|few
CASSPETGAQETQYF
TGTGCCAGCTCACCGGAGACAGGGGCCCAAGAGACCCAGTACTTC
>TRBV6-2/TRBV6-3|TRBJ1-1|-|medium-sized
CASTLRRSTEAFF
TGTGCCAGCACCCTAAGGCGTTCCACTGAAGCTTTCTTT
>TRBV12-3/TRBV12-4|TRBJ2-1|TRBD1|few
CASSLTGDEQFF
TGTGCCAGCAGTTTAACAGGGGACGAGCAGTTCTTC
>TRBV12-3/TRBV12-4|TRBJ2-5|-|large
CASSSFETQYF
TGTGCCAGCAGTTCCTTTGAGACCCAGTACTTC
>TRBV6-1|TRBJ2-3|TRBD2|few
CASSGTSGGADTQYF
TGTGCCAGCAGTGGGACTAGCGGGGGGGCAGATACGCAGTATTTT
>TRBV27|TRBJ2-4|TRBD1|-
CATGQDQNIQYF
TGTGCCACCGGACAGGACCAAAACATTCAGTACTTC
>TRBV6-5|TRBJ1-3|-|-
CASSPTPGVNTIYF
TGTGCCAGCAGTCCCACCCCCGGGGTTAACACCATATATTTT
>TRBV6-1|TRBJ2-1|-|few
CASSYRGQTYNEQFF
TGTGCCAGCAGTTACCGGGGACAAACCTACAATGAGCAGTTCTTC
>TRBV6-4|TRBJ2-3|TRBD1|medium-sized
CASKETGSTDTQYF
TGTGCCAGCAAGGAGACAGGGAGCACAGATACGCAGTATTTT
>TRBV7-9|TRBJ2-5|TRBD2|medium-sized
CASSSKGTSGGYQETQYF
TGTGCCAGCAGCTCAAAGGGGACTAGCGGGGGATATCAAGAGACCCAGTACTTC